The subject of this entry is one T cell receptor (beta chain). Random hexamers were used to reverse transcribe about 0.45 to 1 ug of RNA. Amplification of TCR beta CDR3 spanned 54 Vbeta and 13 Jbeta via immunoSEQ multiplex PCR. TCRdb re-analysed the immunoSEQ multiplex PCR reads in MiXCR, keeping a single row per CDR3 protein. The sample records 400,000 to 550,000 distinct CDR3 sequences, around 85% being singletons. This entry belongs to a study of CD8 T cells in Susac syndrome. Germline CDR1 and CDR2: KGHSH and LQKENI. Between the trimmed V and J ends, which lost 2 bases and 0 bases, there was a span of 8 bases. The CDR3 spans 14 residues.

Sequenced sample: CD8+ T cells from PBMCs. The V and J genes are TRBV18 and TRBJ2-7, with D possibly TRBD1 on 6 matching bases. The clonotype originates from a human donor with multiple sclerosis. The CDR3 reads CASSPRDNSYEQYF. As DNA, the CDR3 is TGTGCCAGCTCACCAAGGGACAACTCCTACGAGCAGTACTTC.